The clone carrying this TCR beta chain turned up a few times. The use of a sample-barcoded 5' primer and a J-beta primer mix characterized a second PCR of about 7 to 12 cycles. TCRdb reanalysed the 5' RACE reads using MiXCR and keeps one entry per CDR3 protein. The top ten clones hold about 21% of a sample with some 1,800,000 distinct CDR3 sequences, about 39% of them seen once. This entry is derived from a study of blood T cells in healthy people across ages. The material sequenced was blood. The origin of this receptor is a human donor in good health.

In DNA, the CDR3 is TGCAGTGCTAGAGATGGAGGGCGGGGGCCCTACAATGAGCAGTTCTTC. It is translated as CSARDGGRGPYNEQFF. The rearrangement links TRBV20-1 to TRBJ2-1; maybe TRBD2 (7 bases). Trimming stripped 0 bases from V and 2 bases from J, with 14 bases between. The CDR3 spans 16 residues. Germline loops: CDR1 DFQATT, CDR2 SNEGSKA (reference sequence).